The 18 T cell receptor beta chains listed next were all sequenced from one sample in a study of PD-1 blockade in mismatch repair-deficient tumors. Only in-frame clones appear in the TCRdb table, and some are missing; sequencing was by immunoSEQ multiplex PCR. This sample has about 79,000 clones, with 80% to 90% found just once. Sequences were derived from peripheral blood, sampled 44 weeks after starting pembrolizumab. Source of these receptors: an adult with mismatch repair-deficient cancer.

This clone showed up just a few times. CDR3 DNA: TGTGCCAGCAGTTTGCTTTATGGCTACACCTTC. Protein: CASSLLYGYTF. The chain has TRBV28 and TRBJ1-2; D remains ambiguous. The CDR3 has 11 amino acids. Germline V gives CDR1 MDHEN, CDR2 SYDVKM. Trimming took 3 bases from V and 5 from J, leaving 4 bases between them.

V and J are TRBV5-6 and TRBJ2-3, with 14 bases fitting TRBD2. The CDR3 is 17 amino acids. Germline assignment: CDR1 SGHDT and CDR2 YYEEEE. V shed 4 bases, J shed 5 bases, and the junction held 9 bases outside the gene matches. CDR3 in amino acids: CASSETGTSGSIDTQYF. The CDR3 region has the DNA TGTGCCAGCAGCGAAACCGGGACTAGCGGGAGTATAGATACGCAGTATTTT.

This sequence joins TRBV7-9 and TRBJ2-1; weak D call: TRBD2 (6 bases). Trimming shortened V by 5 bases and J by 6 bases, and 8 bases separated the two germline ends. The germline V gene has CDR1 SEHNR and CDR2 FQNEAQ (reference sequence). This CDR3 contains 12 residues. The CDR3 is CASSPLANEQFF. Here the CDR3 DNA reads TGTGCCAGCAGCCCACTAGCCAATGAGCAGTTCTTC.

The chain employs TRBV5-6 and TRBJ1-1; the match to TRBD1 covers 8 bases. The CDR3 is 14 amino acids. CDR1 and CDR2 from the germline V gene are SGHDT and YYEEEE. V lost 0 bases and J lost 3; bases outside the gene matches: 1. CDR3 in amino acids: CASSLVQGDTEAFF. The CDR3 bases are TGTGCCAGCAGCTTGGTACAGGGGGACACTGAAGCTTTCTTT.

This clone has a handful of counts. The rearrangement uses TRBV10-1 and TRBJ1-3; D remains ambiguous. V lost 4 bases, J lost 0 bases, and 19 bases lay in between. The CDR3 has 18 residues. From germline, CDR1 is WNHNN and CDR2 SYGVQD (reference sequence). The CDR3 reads CASSAEFSTTSSGNTIYF. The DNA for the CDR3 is TGCGCCAGCAGTGCGGAATTCAGTACAACAAGCTCTGGAAACACCATATATTTT.

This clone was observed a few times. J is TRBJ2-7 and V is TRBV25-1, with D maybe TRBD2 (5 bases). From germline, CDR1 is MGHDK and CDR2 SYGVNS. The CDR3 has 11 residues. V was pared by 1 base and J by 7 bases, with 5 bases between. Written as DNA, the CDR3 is TGTGCCAGCAGTGAATGGGAGGAGCAGTACTTC. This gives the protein CASSEWEEQYF.

The CDR3: CASSDWEFGDTQYF. CDR3 coding DNA: TGTGCCAGCAGTGACTGGGAATTCGGGGATACGCAGTATTTT. This chain links TRBV6-4 with TRBJ2-3; D remains ambiguous. From germline, CDR1 is MRHNA and CDR2 SNTAGT. There are 14 residues in the CDR3. V was clipped by 1 base and J by 6 bases, with 11 bases between them.

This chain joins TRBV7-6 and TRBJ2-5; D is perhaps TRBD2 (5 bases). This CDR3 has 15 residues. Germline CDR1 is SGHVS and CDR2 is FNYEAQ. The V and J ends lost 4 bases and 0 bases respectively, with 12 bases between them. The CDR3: CASSSPRGDQETQYF. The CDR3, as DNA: TGTGCCAGCAGCTCCCCTCGGGGAGACCAAGAGACCCAGTACTTC.

DNA for the CDR3: TGTGCCAGCAGCAAAGGGGGTTCTGAAGCTTTCTTT. It translates to CASSKGGSEAFF. This chain joins TRBV4-2 and TRBJ1-1; perhaps TRBD1 as D (6 bases). Trimming cost V 5 bases and J 6 bases, with 10 bases left between them. CDR1 and CDR2 from the germline V gene are LGHNA and YNFKEQ. CDR3 length equals 12 residues.

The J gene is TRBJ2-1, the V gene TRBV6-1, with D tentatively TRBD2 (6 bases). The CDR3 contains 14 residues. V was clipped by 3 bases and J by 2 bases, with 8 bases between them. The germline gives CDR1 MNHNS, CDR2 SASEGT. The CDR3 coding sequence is TGTGCCAGCAGTGATAGCGGTGCCTACAATGAGCAGTTCTTC. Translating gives CASSDSGAYNEQFF.

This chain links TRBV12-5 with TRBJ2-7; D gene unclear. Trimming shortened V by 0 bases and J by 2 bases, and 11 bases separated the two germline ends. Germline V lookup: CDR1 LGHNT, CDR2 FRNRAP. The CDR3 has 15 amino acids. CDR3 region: CASGLVIGGPYEQYF. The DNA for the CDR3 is TGTGCTAGTGGTTTGGTTATTGGCGGTCCCTACGAGCAGTACTTC.

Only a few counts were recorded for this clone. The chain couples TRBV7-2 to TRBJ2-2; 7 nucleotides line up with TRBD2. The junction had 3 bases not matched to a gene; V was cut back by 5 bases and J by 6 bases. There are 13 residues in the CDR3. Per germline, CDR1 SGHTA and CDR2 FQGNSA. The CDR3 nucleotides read TGTGCCAGCAGCCTGGGGGGGTCCGGGGAGCTGTTTTTT. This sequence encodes CASSLGGSGELFF.

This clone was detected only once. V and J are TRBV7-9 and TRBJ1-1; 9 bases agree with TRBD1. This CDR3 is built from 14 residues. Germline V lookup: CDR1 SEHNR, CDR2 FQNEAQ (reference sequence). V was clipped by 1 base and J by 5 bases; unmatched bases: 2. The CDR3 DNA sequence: TGTGCCAGCAGCTTAGGGACAGGGGAAACTGAAGCTTTCTTT. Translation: CASSLGTGETEAFF.

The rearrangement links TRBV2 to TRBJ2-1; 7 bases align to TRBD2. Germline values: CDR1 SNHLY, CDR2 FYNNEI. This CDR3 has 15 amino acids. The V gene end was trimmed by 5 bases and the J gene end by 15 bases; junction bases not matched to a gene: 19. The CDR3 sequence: CASSQIYGLDFVRFF. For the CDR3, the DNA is TGTGCCAGCAGTCAAATTTACGGACTAGACTTCGTTAGGTTCTTC.

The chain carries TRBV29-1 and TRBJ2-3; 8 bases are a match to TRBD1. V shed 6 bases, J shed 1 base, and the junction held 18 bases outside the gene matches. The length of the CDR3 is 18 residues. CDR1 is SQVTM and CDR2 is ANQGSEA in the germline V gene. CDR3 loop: CSVKGMDRAKPGTDTQYF. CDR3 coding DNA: TGCAGCGTCAAAGGTATGGACAGGGCCAAACCCGGCACAGATACGCAGTATTTT.

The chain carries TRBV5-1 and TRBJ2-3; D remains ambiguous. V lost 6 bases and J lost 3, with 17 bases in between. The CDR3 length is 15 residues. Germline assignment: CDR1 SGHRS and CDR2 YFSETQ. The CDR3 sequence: CASTSLGLGTDTQYF. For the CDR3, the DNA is TGCGCCAGCACTTCCCTCGGCCTTGGGACAGATACGCAGTATTTT.

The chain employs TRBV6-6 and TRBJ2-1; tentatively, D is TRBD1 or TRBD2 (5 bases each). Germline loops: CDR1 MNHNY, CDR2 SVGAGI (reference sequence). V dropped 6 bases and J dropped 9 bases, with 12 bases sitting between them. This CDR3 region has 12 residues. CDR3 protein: CASRLLGVEQFF. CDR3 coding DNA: TGTGCCAGCAGACTACTGGGGGTTGAGCAGTTCTTC.

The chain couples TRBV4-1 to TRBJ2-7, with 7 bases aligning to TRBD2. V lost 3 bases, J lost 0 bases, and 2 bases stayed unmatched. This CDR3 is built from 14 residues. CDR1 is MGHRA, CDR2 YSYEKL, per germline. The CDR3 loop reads CASSHSGSSYEQYF. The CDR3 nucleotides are TGCGCCAGCAGCCATAGCGGGTCCTCCTACGAGCAGTACTTC.